This is a list of T cell receptor beta chains from one sample in a study of blood T cell repertoires in COVID-19. Only in-frame clones appear in the TCRdb table, and some are missing; sequencing was by immunoSEQ multiplex PCR. The sample shows around 130,000 clones, just under 90% of them seen only once. The sample consisted of peripheral blood. The receptors shown here come from a woman aged 45-65 years with acute or convalescent COVID-19. Both conserved end residues are part of each CDR3. D genes are given only for firm matches. Size values are once, few and many counts, or a class for expanded clones, and some rows have none.

>13|TRBD1|few|TRBJ1-1|TRBV30
CAWRKQGGTEAFF
TGTGCCTGGAGAAAACAGGGGGGCACTGAAGCTTTCTTT
>16|-|-|TRBJ1-3|TRBV9
CASSVTGFYDGNTIYF
TGTGCCAGCAGCGTAACCGGGTTCTATGATGGAAACACCATATATTTT
>17|TRBD1|-|TRBJ2-1|TRBV7-2
CASTNRDSPRSYNEQFF
TGTGCCAGCACGAATAGGGACAGCCCTAGGTCCTACAATGAGCAGTTCTTC
>13|-|-|TRBJ1-1|TRBV18
CASSPSPGTEAFF
TGTGCCAGCTCACCAAGCCCGGGCACTGAAGCTTTCTTT
>17|TRBD2|-|TRBJ2-7|TRBV18
CASSLRGLAISNYEQYF
TGTGCCAGCTCACTAAGGGGACTAGCGATATCAAACTACGAGCAGTACTTC
>15|TRBD2|-|TRBJ2-5|TRBV9
CASSVSGGPQETQYF
TGTGCCAGCAGCGTTAGCGGGGGGCCCCAAGAGACCCAGTACTTC
>16|-|-|TRBJ1-3|TRBV19
CATSAGYSYSGNTIYF
TGTGCCACCTCAGCGGGCTACTCCTACTCTGGAAACACCATATATTTT
>16|-|-|TRBJ1-3|TRBV9
CASSVEGVTSGNTIYF
TGTGCCAGCAGCGTAGAAGGGGTTACCTCTGGAAACACCATATATTTT
>13|-|few|TRBJ2-7|TRBV11-3
CASSPYLSYEQYF
TGTGCCAGCAGCCCGTACTTGTCCTACGAGCAGTACTTC
>13|-|once|TRBJ1-2|TRBV6-1
CASSEGTFYGYTF
TGTGCCAGCAGTGAAGGGACATTCTATGGCTACACCTTC
>16|TRBD2|-|TRBJ2-5|TRBV11-2
CASSLELLAGRKTQYF
TGTGCCAGCAGCTTAGAATTACTAGCGGGGAGGAAGACCCAGTACTTC
>15|TRBD2|-|TRBJ2-6|TRBV5-5
CASSSGGSGANVLTF
TGTGCCAGCAGCAGCGGGGGCTCTGGGGCCAACGTCCTGACTTTC
>15|-|-|TRBJ2-5|TRBV7-2
CASSLDGLALETQYF
TGTGCCAGCAGCTTAGATGGTCTAGCATTGGAGACCCAGTACTTC
>16|TRBD2|once|TRBJ2-2|TRBV6-1
CASSERAGGGTGELFF
TGTGCCAGCAGTGAACGAGCGGGGGGAGGCACCGGGGAGCTGTTTTTT
>12|-|-|TRBJ1-1|TRBV12-3/TRBV12-4
CASSLEEDEAFF
TGTGCCAGCAGTTTAGAGGAGGACGAAGCTTTCTTT
>14|-|once|TRBJ1-1|TRBV11-2
CASSKTGTDTEAFF
TGTGCCAGCAGCAAAACAGGTACAGACACTGAAGCTTTCTTT
>14|TRBD1|-|TRBJ1-6|TRBV2
CASKRETGSSPLHF
TGTGCCAGCAAGCGGGAGACAGGGAGCTCACCCCTCCACTTT
>15|TRBD1|-|TRBJ1-2|TRBV9
CASSATGTGSGGYTF
TGTGCCAGCAGCGCAACCGGGACAGGGAGTGGTGGCTACACCTTC